Here is one T cell receptor (beta chain) with its context. The data derive from a study of blood T cell repertoires in COVID-19. At the level of the study: Nucleic acid was either cDNA or gDNA, and it came from T cells, B-cell-depleted T cells, or PBMCs.

Libraries were prepared by immunoSEQ multiplex PCR; TCRdb keeps only in-frame clonotypes and omits some of them. In the table there are 45,000 to 65,000 clones, around 92% of which are singletons. Germline CDR1 and CDR2: MGHRA and YSYEKL. CDR3 length: 14 amino acids. Trimming took 9 bases from V and 0 from J, leaving 14 bases between them. This chain links TRBV4-1 with TRBJ1-2; D may be TRBD1 (5 bases). The sequenced material came from peripheral blood. The sequence was obtained from a human donor in a cohort sampled during active COVID-19. CDR3: CASSEAGPNYGYTF. The CDR3 DNA reads TGCGCCAGTTCTGAGGCGGGACCTAACTATGGCTACACCTTC.